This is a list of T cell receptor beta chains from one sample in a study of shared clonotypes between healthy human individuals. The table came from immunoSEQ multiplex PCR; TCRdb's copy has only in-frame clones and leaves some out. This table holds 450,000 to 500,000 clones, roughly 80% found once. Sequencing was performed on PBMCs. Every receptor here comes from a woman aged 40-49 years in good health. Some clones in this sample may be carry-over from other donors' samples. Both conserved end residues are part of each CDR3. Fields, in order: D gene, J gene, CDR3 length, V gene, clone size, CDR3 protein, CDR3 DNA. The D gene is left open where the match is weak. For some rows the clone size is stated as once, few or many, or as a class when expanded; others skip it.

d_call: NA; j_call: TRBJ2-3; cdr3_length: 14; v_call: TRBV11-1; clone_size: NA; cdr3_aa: CASTGGDVADTQYF; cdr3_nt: TGTGCCAGCACCGGGGGAGATGTCGCAGATACGCAGTATTTT
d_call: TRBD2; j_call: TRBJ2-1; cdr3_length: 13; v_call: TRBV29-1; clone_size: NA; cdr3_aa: CSVREGWGNEQFF; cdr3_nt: TGCAGCGTAAGGGAGGGTTGGGGCAATGAGCAGTTCTTC
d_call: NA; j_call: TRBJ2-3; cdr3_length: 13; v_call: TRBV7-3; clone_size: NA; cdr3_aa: CASSPGNTDTQYF; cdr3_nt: TGTGCCAGCAGCCCTGGCAACACAGATACGCAGTATTTT
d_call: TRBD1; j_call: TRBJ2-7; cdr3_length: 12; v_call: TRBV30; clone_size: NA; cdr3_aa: CAWARGKNEQYF; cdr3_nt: TGTGCCTGGGCCAGGGGGAAAAACGAGCAGTACTTC
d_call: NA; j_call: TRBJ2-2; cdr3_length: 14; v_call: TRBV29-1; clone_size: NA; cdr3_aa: CSVEGSSNTGELFF; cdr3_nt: TGCAGCGTTGAGGGCAGCTCGAACACCGGGGAGCTGTTTTTT
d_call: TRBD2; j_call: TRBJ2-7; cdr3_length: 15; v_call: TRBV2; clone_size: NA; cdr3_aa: CASKMGLAGGYEQYF; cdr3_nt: TGTGCCAGCAAAATGGGACTAGCGGGGGGGTACGAGCAGTACTTC
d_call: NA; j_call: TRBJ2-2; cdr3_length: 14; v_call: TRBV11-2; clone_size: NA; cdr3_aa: CASRSLQGPGELFF; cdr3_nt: TGTGCCAGCAGATCCCTACAGGGACCCGGGGAGCTGTTTTTT
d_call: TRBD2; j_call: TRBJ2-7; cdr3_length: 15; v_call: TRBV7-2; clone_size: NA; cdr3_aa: CASSLDGLAVSEQYF; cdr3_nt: TGTGCCAGCAGCTTGGATGGACTAGCGGTAAGCGAGCAGTACTTC
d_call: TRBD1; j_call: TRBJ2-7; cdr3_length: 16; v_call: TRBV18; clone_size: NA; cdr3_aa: CASSPGQGASLYEQYF; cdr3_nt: TGTGCCAGCTCACCAGGACAGGGGGCTTCCCTCTACGAGCAGTACTTC
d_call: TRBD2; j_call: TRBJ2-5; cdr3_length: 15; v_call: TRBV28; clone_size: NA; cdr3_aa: CASSLGGSRLKTQYF; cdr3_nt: TGTGCCAGCAGTTTGGGCGGGAGCCGTCTGAAGACCCAGTACTTC
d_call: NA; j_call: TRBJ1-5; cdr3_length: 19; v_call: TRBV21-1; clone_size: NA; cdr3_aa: CASSKSPRWRSNDNQPQHF; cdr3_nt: TGTGCCAGCAGCAAATCCCCCCGTTGGAGGAGTAACGACAATCAGCCCCAGCATTTT
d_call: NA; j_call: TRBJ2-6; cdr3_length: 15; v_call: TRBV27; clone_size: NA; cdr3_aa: CASSPRRPGANVLTF; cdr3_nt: TGTGCCAGCAGTCCCCGGAGGCCTGGGGCCAACGTCCTGACTTTC
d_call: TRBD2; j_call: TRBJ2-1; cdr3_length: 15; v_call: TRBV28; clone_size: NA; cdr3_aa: CASSTTSGSQNEQFF; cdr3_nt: TGTGCCAGCAGCACAACTAGCGGGAGTCAGAATGAGCAGTTCTTC
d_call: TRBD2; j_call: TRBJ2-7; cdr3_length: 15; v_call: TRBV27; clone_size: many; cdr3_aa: CASSPGTSGSYEQYF; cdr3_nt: TGTGCCAGCAGCCCCGGGACTAGCGGGAGTTACGAGCAGTACTTC
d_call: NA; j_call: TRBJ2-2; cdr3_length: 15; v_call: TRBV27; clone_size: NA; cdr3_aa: CASSLRGGNTGELFF; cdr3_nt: TGTGCCAGCAGTTTAAGGGGCGGGAACACCGGGGAGCTGTTTTTT
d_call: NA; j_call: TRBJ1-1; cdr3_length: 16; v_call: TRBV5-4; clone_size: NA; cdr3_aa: CASSPSGRTLNTEAFF; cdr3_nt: TGTGCCAGCAGCCCATCGGGCCGCACTTTGAACACTGAAGCTTTCTTT
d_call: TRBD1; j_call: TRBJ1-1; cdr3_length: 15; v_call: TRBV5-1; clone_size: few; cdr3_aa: CASSLAGGQTTEAFF; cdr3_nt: TGCGCCAGCAGCTTGGCAGGGGGCCAGACCACTGAAGCTTTCTTT
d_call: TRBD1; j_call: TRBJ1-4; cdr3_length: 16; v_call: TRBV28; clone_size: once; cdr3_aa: CASSFQTGGVSEKLFF; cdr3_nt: TGTGCCAGCAGTTTCCAAACAGGGGGCGTCTCTGAAAAACTGTTTTTT
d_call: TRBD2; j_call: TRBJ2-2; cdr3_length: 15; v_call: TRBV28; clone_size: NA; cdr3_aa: CASSLAGESTGELFF; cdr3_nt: TGTGCCAGCAGTTTAGCGGGAGAGAGCACCGGGGAGCTGTTTTTT
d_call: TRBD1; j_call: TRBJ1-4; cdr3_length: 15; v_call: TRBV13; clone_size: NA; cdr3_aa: CASSPRWDRNEKLFF; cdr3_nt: TGTGCCAGCAGCCCCAGATGGGACAGGAATGAAAAACTGTTTTTT
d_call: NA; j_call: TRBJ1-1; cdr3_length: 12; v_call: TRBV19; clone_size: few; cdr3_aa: CASRLMNTEAFF; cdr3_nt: TGTGCCAGTAGGCTTATGAACACTGAAGCTTTCTTT
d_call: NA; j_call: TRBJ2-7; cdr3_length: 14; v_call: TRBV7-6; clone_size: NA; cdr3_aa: CASSLAGDPHEQYF; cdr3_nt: TGTGCCAGCAGCTTAGCGGGAGATCCCCACGAGCAGTACTTC
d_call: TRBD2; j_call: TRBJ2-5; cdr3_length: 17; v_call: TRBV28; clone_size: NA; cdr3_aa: CASSLAVAGGLGETQYF; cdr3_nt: TGTGCCAGCAGTTTAGCAGTAGCGGGAGGGCTGGGAGAGACCCAGTACTTC
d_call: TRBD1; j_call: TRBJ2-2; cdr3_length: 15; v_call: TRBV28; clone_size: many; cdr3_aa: CASSFRGQITGELFF; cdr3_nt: TGTGCCAGCAGTTTCAGGGGACAGATCACCGGGGAGCTGTTTTTT
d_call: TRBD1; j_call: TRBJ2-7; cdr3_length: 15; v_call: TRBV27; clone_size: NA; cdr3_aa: CASSPTGAYSYEQYF; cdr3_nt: TGTGCCAGCAGTCCGACAGGGGCGTACTCCTACGAGCAGTACTTC
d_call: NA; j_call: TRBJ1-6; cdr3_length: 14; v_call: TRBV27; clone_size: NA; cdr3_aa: CASSLSTRGSPLHF; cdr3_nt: TGTGCCAGCAGTTTATCGACTAGAGGTTCACCCCTCCACTTT
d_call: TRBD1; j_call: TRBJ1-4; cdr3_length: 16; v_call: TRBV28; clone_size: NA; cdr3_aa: CASGKAGGNSNEKLFF; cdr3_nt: TGTGCCAGCGGGAAGGCAGGGGGAAATTCTAATGAAAAACTGTTTTTT
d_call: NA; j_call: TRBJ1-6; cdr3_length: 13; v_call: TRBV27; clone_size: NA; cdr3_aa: CASSGSYNSPLHF; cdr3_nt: TGTGCCAGCAGTGGCAGTTATAATTCACCCCTCCACTTT
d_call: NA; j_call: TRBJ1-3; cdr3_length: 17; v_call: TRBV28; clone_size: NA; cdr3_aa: CASSRTVNLGSGNTIYF; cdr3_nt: TGTGCCAGCAGCCGGACTGTTAACCTGGGCTCTGGAAACACCATATATTTT
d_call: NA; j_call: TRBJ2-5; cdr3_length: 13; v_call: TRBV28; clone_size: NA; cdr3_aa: CASSFEGGETQYF; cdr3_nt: TGTGCCAGCAGTTTCGAGGGAGGAGAGACCCAGTACTTC
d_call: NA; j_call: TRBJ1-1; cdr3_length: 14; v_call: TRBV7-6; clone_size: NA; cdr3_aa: CASSPDLGNTEAFF; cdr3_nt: TGTGCCAGCAGCCCCGACCTCGGGAACACTGAAGCTTTCTTT
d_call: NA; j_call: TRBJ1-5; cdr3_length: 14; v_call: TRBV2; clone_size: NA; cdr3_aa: CASTGGAGFGPQHF; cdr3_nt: TGTGCCAGCACGGGGGGCGCGGGTTTCGGCCCCCAGCATTTT
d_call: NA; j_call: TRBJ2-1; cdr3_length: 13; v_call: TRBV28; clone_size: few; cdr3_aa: CASSPVPPYEQFF; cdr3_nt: TGTGCCAGCAGCCCTGTCCCCCCCTATGAGCAGTTCTTC
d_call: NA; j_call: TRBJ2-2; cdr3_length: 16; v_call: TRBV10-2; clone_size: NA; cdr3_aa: CAVLLDTVKNTGELFF; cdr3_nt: TGCGCGGTCTTGCTGGACACGGTCAAGAACACCGGGGAGCTGTTTTTT
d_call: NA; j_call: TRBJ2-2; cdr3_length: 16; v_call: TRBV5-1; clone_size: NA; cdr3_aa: CASSLTAVGNTGELFF; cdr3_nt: TGCGCCAGCAGCTTGACAGCTGTCGGGAACACCGGGGAGCTGTTTTTT
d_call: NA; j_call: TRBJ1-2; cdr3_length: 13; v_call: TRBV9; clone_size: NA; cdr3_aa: CASSDDHKWGYTF; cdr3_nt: TGTGCCAGCAGCGATGACCATAAGTGGGGCTACACCTTC